This entry lists 32 T cell receptor beta chains sequenced from one sample in a study of T cells in women clearing cervical HPV infection. The assay was immunoSEQ multiplex PCR, and TCRdb's table has in-frame clones only and misses some. The table for this sample gives 21,000 or so clones. Sequencing was carried out using blood buffy coat. The receptors here all came from a woman aged 18 to 75 with a cervical HPV16 infection that either progressed to CIN3+ or cleared (not recorded which).

As concerns this clone: The CDR3 end lies 3 residues beyond the end of the read and is filled in from the germline J gene. The V call is TRBV11-2, the J call TRBJ1-2; D possibly corresponds to TRBD1 (6 bases). Germline CDR1 reads SGHAT; CDR2 reads FQNNGV. This CDR3 has 13 residues. CDR3 region: CASSSQQGYGYTF. The covered CDR3 bases are TGTGCCAGCAGTTCACAACAGGGTTACGGC.

As to this clone: Sequencing ends 3 residues short of the CDR3 end; the germline J gene provides the rest. The chain combines TRBV18 with TRBJ1-2, with a possible D match to TRBD1 (6 bases). Looked up from germline, CDR1 is KGHSH and CDR2 is LQKENI. This CDR3 spans 12 amino acids. The CDR3 here is CASSRGGNDYTF. The covered CDR3 bases are TGTGCCAGCTCCCGGGGGGGCAATGAC.

As to this clone: Sequencing ends 3 residues short of the CDR3 end; the germline J gene provides the rest. The J gene is TRBJ1-2, the V gene TRBV2; D is undetermined. Germline CDR1 reads SNHLY; CDR2 reads FYNNEI. The CDR3 is 14 amino acids. Partial CDR3 DNA: TGTGCCAGCAGTGAAAACACAGTACACAATGAC. This sequence encodes CASSENTVHND. The whole CDR3 is CASSENTVHNDYTF.

Comments on this clone: The CDR3 end falls 3 residues outside the read, so it is completed with the germline J gene. The chain recombines TRBV18 with TRBJ2-1; 8 bases are shared with TRBD1. In germline, CDR1 is KGHSH, CDR2 LQKENI. The V gene end was trimmed by 6 bases and the J gene end by 8 bases; junction bases not matched to a gene: 12. The CDR3 is 15 amino acids. The CDR3 loop is CASSLLQGASDEQFF. Partial CDR3 DNA: TGTGCCAGCTCCCTCTTGCAGGGGGCGAGCGATGAG.

In the case of this clone: The read comes to an end 3 residues before the CDR3 does, leaving the germline J gene to fill in the end. The rearrangement links TRBV20-1 to TRBJ2-3; 7 nucleotides match TRBD2. The CDR3 has 14 residues. In germline, CDR1 is DFQATT, CDR2 SNEGSKA (reference sequence). V gave up 5 bases and J gave up 7 bases; unmatched junction bases: 12. CDR3 DNA, as far as it was read: TGCAGTGCTCCCCCTCCAGCGGGGTTGAATACG. Residues: CSAPPPAGLNT. The whole CDR3 reads CSAPPPAGLNTQYF.

In regard to this clone: The sequence runs out 3 residues before the end of the CDR3; the remainder is reconstructed from the germline J gene. V usage is TRBV5-1 and J usage is TRBJ2-5; tentatively, D is TRBD2 (5 bases). Germline V gives CDR1 SGHRS, CDR2 YFSETQ. There are 17 residues in the CDR3. The CDR3: CASSLGPAGLSTDTQYF. The part of the CDR3 DNA that was read is TGCGCCAGCAGCCTAGGGCCGGCGGGTCTGAGCACAGATACC.

A note on this clone: The read gets to within 3 residues of the CDR3 end, and the germline J gene fills in the rest. The rearrangement joins TRBV7-6 to TRBJ1-5, with 8 bases that match TRBD1. The CDR3 runs 15 residues. CDR1 and CDR2 (germline): SGHVS, FNYEAQ. J lost 9 bases, V lost 5 bases, and 12 bases had no gene match. The CDR3 bases that were read are TGTGCCAGCAGCCCATGGACAGGGCTCAATTCGCCC. Encoded protein: CASSPWTGLNSP. The full-length CDR3 reads as CASSPWTGLNSPQHF.

Remarks on this clone: The sequence runs out 3 residues before the end of the CDR3; the remainder is reconstructed from the germline J gene. V and J are TRBV2 and TRBJ1-1; D gene ambiguous. This CDR3 comprises 14 residues. The V end lost 3 bases, the J end lost 2 bases, and 10 bases lay between the germline ends. Germline V lookup: CDR1 SNHLY, CDR2 FYNNEI. This CDR3 is CASSDWAGNTEAFF. The CDR3 DNA, read in part, is TGTGCCAGCAGTGACTGGGCCGGAAACACTGAA.

As regards this clone: The read ends 3 residues before the CDR3 terminus; that terminus is restored from the germline J gene. The chain employs TRBV20-1 and TRBJ2-2; D not certain. CDR1 DFQATT and CDR2 SNEGSKA come from the germline V gene (reference sequence). Trimming cost V 5 bases and J 0 bases, with 7 bases left between them. This CDR3 spans 13 amino acids. The CDR3 bases that were read are TGCAGTGCTCAAGCCCCGAACACCGGGGAG. Translated, it gives CSAQAPNTGE. The entire CDR3 reads CSAQAPNTGELFF.

As regards this clone: The read ends 3 residues early relative to the CDR3; the germline J gene fills the gap. Other nucleotide sequences from this sample produce the same CDR3. The rearrangement joins TRBV2 to TRBJ1-3; 11 positions agree with TRBD1. Trimming at V came to 7 bases and at J to 3 bases, leaving 8 bases not matched to a gene. The length of the CDR3 is 16 residues. CDR1 and CDR2 from the germline V gene are SNHLY and FYNNEI. CDR3 DNA, as far as it was read: TGTGCCAGCACGAGGACAGGGGGCTTAATTGGAAACACC. It specifies CASTRTGGLIGNT. The CDR3 in full is CASTRTGGLIGNTIYF.

The sequenced CDR3 bases are TGTGCCTGGGGGGACAGGGGCGGT. Encoded protein: CAWGDRGG. The full CDR3 reads CAWGDRGGQYF. The chain has TRBV30 and TRBJ2-4, with 10 bases matching TRBD1. The DNA ends 3 residues before the CDR3 does, and the rest of the CDR3 is filled in from the germline J gene. CDR3 length: 11 amino acids. Per the germline V gene, CDR1 is GTSNPN and CDR2 is SVGIG (reference sequence).

Concerning this clone itself: The read ends 3 residues shy of where the CDR3 ends; the end is completed using the germline J gene. The rearrangement uses TRBV7-9 and TRBJ2-4; D is perhaps TRBD1 (6 bases). This CDR3 region has 14 residues. Per the germline V gene, CDR1 is SEHNR and CDR2 is FQNEAQ (reference sequence). The CDR3 is CALLGGTLDYGQYF. Incomplete CDR3 DNA: TGTGCCCTCCTAGGGGGAACACTTGACTATGGT. Based on the CDR3 plus reference TRBV7-9 and TRBJ2-4, the full variable domain is DTGVSQNPRHKITKRGQNVTFRCDPISEHNRLYWYRQTLGQGPEFLTYFQNEAQLEKSRLLSDRFSAERPKGSFSTLEIQRTEQGDSAMYLCALLGGTLDYGQYFGAGTRLSVL.

With regard to this clone: The CDR3 goes on 3 residues after the read ends, and that part is filled in from the germline J gene. This sequence joins TRBV29-1 and TRBJ2-3; the match to TRBD2 covers 8 bases. This CDR3 region has 16 residues. Per germline, CDR1 SQVTM and CDR2 ANQGSEA. V lost 4 bases and J lost 4; bases outside the gene matches: 13. The CDR3 loop is CSVAWSARGGADTQYF. CDR3 DNA (partial): TGCAGCGTTGCGTGGAGCGCCCGGGGGGGAGCAGATACG.

As regards this clone: Sequencing ends 3 residues short of the CDR3 end; the germline J gene provides the rest. The V gene is TRBV7-9, the J gene TRBJ1-2; D call uncertain. Germline CDR1 SEHNR, CDR2 FQNEAQ (reference sequence). The CDR3 runs to 15 residues. This CDR3 reads CASSLVQATFYDYTF. The CDR3 DNA, read in part, is TGTGCCAGCAGCTTAGTGCAGGCGACCTTCTACGAC.

A note on this clone: Sequencing ends 3 residues short of the CDR3 end; the germline J gene provides the rest. The rearrangement links TRBV7-9 to TRBJ1-2; D remains unclear. Germline V CDR1 and CDR2: SEHNR, FQNEAQ (reference sequence). CDR3 length: 12 residues. V lost 5 bases, J lost 4 bases, and 8 bases lay in between. The CDR3 is CASSEGFYGYTF. The part of the CDR3 DNA that was read is TGTGCCAGCAGCGAGGGTTTCTATGGC.

In the case of this clone: The CDR3 extends 3 residues past the end of the read, so its final part is completed from the germline J gene. The chain combines TRBV7-2 with TRBJ1-2, with D tentatively TRBD1 (5 bases). The CDR3 has 15 amino acids. Germline loops: CDR1 SGHTA, CDR2 FQGNSA. The CDR3 protein is CASSPGTSGSYDYTF. Partial CDR3 DNA: TGTGCCAGCAGCCCCGGGACTAGCGGATCCTACGAC.

On this clone: The read ends 3 residues early relative to the CDR3; the germline J gene fills the gap. This chain joins TRBV19 and TRBJ2-2; TRBD1 matches at 7 bases. This CDR3 has 18 amino acids. Germline V lookup: CDR1 LNHDA, CDR2 SQIVND (reference sequence). The CDR3 spells CASRPRDSLTSGANVLFF. The part of the CDR3 DNA that was read is TGTGCCAGTAGGCCCCGGGACAGCCTCACCTCTGGGGCCAACGTG.

On this clone itself: Read sequence stops 3 residues before the CDR3 end, and the germline J gene provides the missing end. The rearrangement uses TRBV6-2 or TRBV6-3 and TRBJ2-7, with TRBD2 as a possible D gene (6 bases). V was cut by 2 bases and J by 5 bases, with 16 bases left in between. The CDR3 length is 15 residues. Germline V gene sequence: CDR1 MNHEY, CDR2 SVGEGT. CDR3 DNA, as far as it was read: TGTGCCAGCAGTTACGTACGGGGGTTCCAGGACGAG. This sequence encodes CASSYVRGFQDE. The whole CDR3 protein reads CASSYVRGFQDEQYF.

A remark on this clone: The CDR3 is cut off 3 residues early in the read; its end comes from the germline J gene. The rearrangement joins TRBV29-1 to TRBJ2-3; 12 positions agree with TRBD2. Germline CDR1 is SQVTM and CDR2 is ANQGSEA. The CDR3 extends over 18 amino acids. Trimming cost V 0 bases and J 4 bases; bases outside gene matches: 11. The part of the CDR3 DNA that was read is TGCAGCGTTGAAGACCCGTTAGGGCTAGCGGGAGGGCCAGATACG. Residues: CSVEDPLGLAGGPDT. In full, the CDR3 is CSVEDPLGLAGGPDTQYF.

About this clone: The read ends 3 residues shy of where the CDR3 ends; the end is completed using the germline J gene. The gene calls are TRBV5-6 and TRBJ2-7, with 13 positions matching TRBD2. Germline V CDR1 and CDR2: SGHDT, YYEEEE. The CDR3 extends over 15 amino acids. V lost 2 bases to trimming and J lost 3 bases; unmatched junction nucleotides: 2. The CDR3 is CASSFGLAGDYEQYF. The covered CDR3 bases are TGTGCCAGCAGCTTTGGACTAGCGGGGGACTACGAG.

With respect to this clone: The read terminates 3 residues before the CDR3 end, so the remaining end is supplied by the germline J gene. The rearrangement joins TRBV7-9 to TRBJ2-3; D call uncertain. CDR1 is SEHNR and CDR2 is FQNEAQ in the germline V gene (reference sequence). The CDR3 totals 13 residues. The part of the CDR3 DNA that was read is TGTGCCAGCAGCCCTTCGCGGAATCAGCCG. This gives the protein CASSPSRNQP. The full CDR3 sequence reads CASSPSRNQPQYF.

As regards this clone: Read data end 3 residues before the CDR3 end; the end is taken from the germline J gene. The J gene is TRBJ2-1, the V gene TRBV9; 8 bases map to TRBD2. Germline trimming cut 1 base from V and 8 bases from J; bases unmatched to any gene: 11. Per germline, CDR1 SGDLS and CDR2 YYNGEE. The CDR3 is made up of 16 amino acids. The CDR3 here is CASSVRGLEARDEQFF. The part of the CDR3 DNA that was read is TGTGCCAGCAGCGTACGGGGACTAGAGGCCCGCGATGAG.

Turning to this clone: Coverage ceases 3 residues before the CDR3 finishes, and the germline J gene fills in the end. The chain is built from TRBV20-1 and TRBJ1-2, with TRBD1 matching over 10 bases. The CDR3 has 12 amino acids. The trim removed 3 bases at V and 7 bases at J, leaving 2 bases unmatched. Germline values: CDR1 DFQATT, CDR2 SNEGSKA (reference sequence). The covered CDR3 bases are TGCAGTGCTAGCGGGACAGGGGCTGGC. Amino acid sequence: CSASGTGAG. The full CDR3 sequence reads CSASGTGAGYTF.

Concerning this clone itself: At one end the junction does not follow the germline gene, possibly because of a read error. Sequencing ends 3 residues short of the CDR3 end; the germline J gene provides the rest. Distinct nucleotide sequences in the sample also encode this CDR3. The chain has TRBV18 and TRBJ1-3; 10 nucleotides agree with TRBD1. This CDR3 comprises 15 residues. Per germline, CDR1 KGHSH and CDR2 LQKENI. This chain's CDR3 is CASSSGTGVGNTIYF. Incomplete CDR3 DNA: TGTGCCAGCTCGTCCGGGACAGGGGTTGGAAACACT.

With regard to this clone: The read terminates 3 residues ahead of where the CDR3 ends, so the germline J gene completes it. The chain has TRBV7-3 and TRBJ1-2; D might be TRBD1 (5 bases). The CDR3 is 15 amino acids. The germline V gene has CDR1 SGHTA and CDR2 FQGTGA. The CDR3 DNA, read in part, is TGTGCCAGCAGCTTTTCTAGCGGGGGAGTCAATGAC. Translation gives CASSFSSGGVND. The whole CDR3 reads CASSFSSGGVNDYTF.

Concerning this clone itself: The read ends 3 residues shy of where the CDR3 ends; the end is completed using the germline J gene. V gene TRBV5-1 combines with J gene TRBJ1-2; tentative D call: TRBD1 (6 bases). Deletions cut 0 bases from V and 4 bases from J, with 10 bases between. In germline, CDR1 is SGHRS, CDR2 YFSETQ. The CDR3 extends over 14 amino acids. The covered CDR3 bases are TGCGCCAGCAGCTTGGGACAGGAGATCTATGGC. It specifies CASSLGQEIYG. The whole CDR3 sequence is CASSLGQEIYGYTF.

Turning to this clone: The read ends 3 residues early relative to the CDR3; the germline J gene fills the gap. This chain joins TRBV5-1 and TRBJ1-2; 7 bases agree with TRBD1. The CDR3 extends over 13 amino acids. Germline lookup yields CDR1 SGHRS and CDR2 YFSETQ. The part of the CDR3 DNA that was read is TGCGCCAGCAGCCCCCGGGACAGAGACGGC. It yields the protein CASSPRDRDG. The whole CDR3 is CASSPRDRDGYTF.

Concerning this clone itself: The observed sequence ends 3 residues before the CDR3 terminus, with the missing tail filled in from the germline J gene. The genes are TRBV19 and TRBJ2-5; 7 bases align to TRBD1. The length of the CDR3 is 14 residues. With V trimmed by 3 bases and J by 2 bases, 3 bases remained unmatched. Per the germline V gene, CDR1 is LNHDA and CDR2 is SQIVND (reference sequence). The DNA read from the CDR3 is TGTGCCAGTAGTATGTCGACAGGGCAAGAGACC. Translating gives CASSMSTGQET. The entire CDR3 is CASSMSTGQETQYF.

On this clone: The read falls 3 residues short of the CDR3 end, and the missing part is taken from the germline J gene. The chain is built from TRBV27 and TRBJ2-3; D perhaps matches TRBD2 (6 bases). Germline lookup yields CDR1 MNHEY and CDR2 SMNVEV (reference sequence). CDR3 size: 15 residues. Trimming took off 0 bases at V and 8 bases at J, with 15 bases between the two ends. The CDR3 DNA, read in part, is TGTGCCAGCAGTTTATCCTCAGGGCCCGGGGGTACG. Translating it yields CASSLSSGPGGT. The full CDR3 protein is CASSLSSGPGGTQYF.

About this clone: Read data end 3 residues before the CDR3 end; the end is taken from the germline J gene. The gene calls are TRBV2 and TRBJ1-2, with TRBD1 identical over 9 bases. Looked up from germline, CDR1 is SNHLY and CDR2 is FYNNEI. The J segment lost 7 bases and the V segment lost 4 bases, leaving 4 bases of the junction unmatched. The CDR3 contains 13 residues. CDR3 residues: CASSVDRGFGYTF. The covered CDR3 bases are TGTGCCAGCAGTGTTGACAGGGGGTTTGGC.

Regarding this clone: Read sequence stops 3 residues before the CDR3 end, and the germline J gene provides the missing end. This chain joins TRBV7-2 and TRBJ1-4; D perhaps matches TRBD1 (6 bases). The CDR3 consists of 16 residues. CDR1 is SGHTA, CDR2 FQGNSA, per germline. V was shortened by 0 bases and J by 7 bases, with 15 bases between the two germline ends. Incomplete CDR3 DNA: TGTGCCAGCAGCTTAGCGTTCGCGGGGGCTAGTGAAAAA. Encoded protein: CASSLAFAGASEK. The complete CDR3 sequence is CASSLAFAGASEKLFF.

A remark on this clone: The read gets to within 3 residues of the CDR3 end, and the germline J gene fills in the rest. The chain is built from TRBV3-1 (or the pseudogene TRBV3-2) and TRBJ1-2; 7 bases agree with TRBD1. The CDR3 loop spans 12 amino acids. CDR1 is LGHDT, CDR2 YNNKEL, per germline (reference sequence). V lost 9 bases, J lost 3 bases, and 4 bases stayed unmatched. This CDR3 reads CASEGADYGYTF. The CDR3 bases that were read are TGTGCCAGTGAGGGGGCGGACTATGGC.